Each of the 20 T cell receptor beta chains below was sequenced from the same sample in a study of breast tumors, draining lymph nodes, adjacent tissues (dated by TCRdb to about 2016). Library generation was performed with multiplex PCR. Sequencing instrument: Illumina HiSeq 2000. Clones were called with MiXCR by TCRdb after fastp trimmed the public reads at Q25, and only in-frame beta chains were retained. Each CDR3 protein gets just one entry, which takes the most common genes and DNA from the rows behind it. The table for this sample lists under 20,000 distinct CDR3 sequences; about 64% of them were counted only once. The ten most abundant clones make up around 21% of the sample. The sample was tumor-adjacent breast tissue. All receptors come from a female donor with breast cancer. Some clones in this sample may be carry-over from other donors' samples.

The chain is built from TRBV25-1 and TRBJ2-2, with a possible D match to TRBD2 (5 bases). This CDR3 is built from 16 residues. Germline assignment: CDR1 MGHDK and CDR2 SYGVNS. V lost 7 bases to trimming and J lost 0 bases, with 15 bases between them. The CDR3 bases are TGTGCCAGCACCTCGACCCGAGCGGCGAACACCGGGGAGCTGTTTTTT. Translation: CASTSTRAANTGELFF. Variable domain in full (rest from reference TRBV25-1 and TRBJ2-2): EADIYQTPRYLVIGTGKKITLECSQTMGHDKMYWYQQDPGMELHLIHYSYGVNSTEKGDLSSESTVSRIRTEHFPLTLESARPSHTSQYLCASTSTRAANTGELFFGEGSRLTVL.

A note on this clonotype: One junction end does not reproduce the germline sequence, and a read error may be involved. The rearrangement links TRBV6-6 to TRBJ1-4; 8 bases align to TRBD1. Germline assignment: CDR1 MNHNY and CDR2 SVGAGI (reference sequence). This CDR3 is built from 15 residues. For the CDR3, the DNA is TGTGCCAGCTGTTACAAACAGGGGGTGGTTGAAAAACTGTTTTTT. Protein sequence: CASCYKQGVVEKLFF.

The V and J genes are TRBV7-8 and TRBJ1-2; D might be TRBD1 (5 bases). Germline CDR1 reads SGHVS; CDR2 reads FQNEAQ. V was clipped by 1 base and J by 2 bases, with 11 bases between them. This CDR3 is 15 amino acids long. This chain's CDR3 is CASSLEAGPNYGYTF. The CDR3 nucleotides read TGTGCCAGCAGCTTAGAAGCAGGGCCCAACTATGGCTACACCTTC.

V is TRBV3-1 and J is TRBJ1-4; D possibly corresponds to TRBD1 (5 bases). CDR3 size: 14 residues. Looked up from germline, CDR1 is LGHDT and CDR2 is YNNKEL (reference sequence). V lost 1 base and J 4 bases, leaving 7 bases between the germline ends. In nucleotides, the CDR3 is TGTGCCAGCAGCCAAGCCAGGGATAATGAAAAACTGTTTTTT. It translates to CASSQARDNEKLFF.

By share of the sample, this clonotype is medium-sized. This chain joins TRBV5-1 and TRBJ1-2, with a possible D match to TRBD1 (5 bases). This CDR3 has 16 residues. V shed 4 bases and J shed 0 bases, with 16 bases lying between them. Germline V gene sequence: CDR1 SGHRS, CDR2 YFSETQ. CDR3 sequence reads: CASSPFREPPNYGYTF. In DNA form, the CDR3 reads TGCGCCAGCAGCCCGTTCAGGGAACCACCTAACTATGGCTACACCTTC.

The gene calls are TRBV5-4 and TRBJ2-1; D is possibly TRBD2 (6 bases). Germline assignment: CDR1 SGHNT and CDR2 YYREEE (reference sequence). CDR3 size: 14 residues. V shed 0 bases and J shed 2 bases, with 6 bases lying between them. Here the CDR3 DNA reads TGTGCCAGCAGCTTGGGGGGGGCCTACAATGAGCAGTTCTTC. It is translated as CASSLGGAYNEQFF. The variable domain in full, completed from reference TRBV5-4 and TRBJ2-1, reads ETGVTQSPTHLIKTRGQQVTLRCSSQSGHNTVSWYQQALGQGPQFIFQYYREEENGRGNFPPRFSGLQFPNYSSELNVNALELDDSALYLCASSLGGAYNEQFFGPGTRLTVL.

This clonotype was seen only once. The chain combines TRBV6-2 or TRBV6-3 with TRBJ1-6; 8 positions match TRBD1. Looked up from germline, CDR1 is MNHEY and CDR2 is SVGEGT. The CDR3 has 16 residues. Unmatched junction bases numbered 9, after V lost 1 base and J lost 10 bases. The CDR3 DNA follows: TGTGCCAGCAGTTACTTTCAGGGGGCCGCTGGATCACCCCTCCACTTT. Protein sequence: CASSYFQGAAGSPLHF.

CDR3 nucleotide sequence: TGTGCCACCAGTGATTTGCCGGGGGATGAGCAGTTCTTC. Amino acids: CATSDLPGDEQFF. V usage is TRBV24-1 and J usage is TRBJ2-1, with TRBD2 as a possible D gene (6 bases). Trimming left V 0 bases short and J 8 bases short, with 7 bases between. Germline V lookup: CDR1 KGHDR, CDR2 SFDVKD. This CDR3 spans 13 amino acids.

This clonotype occurred a few times. CDR3 DNA sequence: TGTGCCAGCAGTACGCCGACAGGGATGAACACTGAAGCTTTCTTT. Translated, it gives CASSTPTGMNTEAFF. The V and J genes are TRBV27 and TRBJ1-1; TRBD1 matches 7 bases. The CDR3 consists of 15 residues. The germline V gene encodes CDR1 MNHEY and CDR2 SMNVEV (reference sequence). The J segment lost 0 bases and the V segment lost 5 bases, leaving 6 bases of the junction unmatched.

Regarding this clonotype: One junction end disagrees with the germline gene, perhaps due to a read error. This chain joins TRBV11-2 and TRBJ1-5; D not certain. Germline V CDR1 and CDR2: SGHAT, FQNNGV. There are 13 residues in the CDR3. The CDR3 sequence: CASSYHSNPPQHF. The CDR3 DNA follows: TGTGCCAGCAGCTACCATAGCAATCCGCCCCAGCATTTT.

The rearrangement links TRBV7-9 to TRBJ2-7; TRBD2 matches at 14 bases. This CDR3 contains 15 residues. Germline V lookup: CDR1 SEHNR, CDR2 FQNEAQ (reference sequence). V dropped 8 bases and J dropped 7; count of bases not matched to a gene: 10. CDR3 DNA: TGTGCCAGCTCCCGATCGGGACTAGCGGGAGAGGAGCAGTACTTC. Its protein is CASSRSGLAGEEQYF.

The gene calls are TRBV7-2 and TRBJ2-3; D uncertain. Between the trimmed V and J ends, which lost 3 bases and 3 bases, there was a span of 1 base. Germline V gene data show CDR1 as SGHTA and CDR2 as FQGNSA. The CDR3 runs 11 residues. CDR3 sequence reads: CASSLTDTQYF. For the CDR3, the DNA is TGTGCCAGCAGCTTGACAGATACGCAGTATTTT.

V is TRBV5-1 and J is TRBJ1-3; D perhaps matches TRBD1 (5 bases). From germline, CDR1 is SGHRS and CDR2 YFSETQ. Trimming stripped 0 bases from V and 1 base from J, with 14 bases between. The CDR3 totals 17 residues. This CDR3 reads CASSLDNPGTSGNTIYF. CDR3 coding DNA: TGCGCCAGCAGCTTGGACAACCCAGGGACGTCTGGAAACACCATATATTTT.

The gene calls are TRBV20-1 and TRBJ2-1, with D perhaps matching TRBD2 (7 bases). CDR3 length: 15 residues. V lost 5 bases and J 1 base, leaving 15 bases between the germline ends. Germline values: CDR1 DFQATT, CDR2 SNEGSKA (reference sequence). CDR3 bases: TGCAGTGCTCCGGGGGCGGGAGTGTCCTACAATGAGCAGTTCTTC. As protein: CSAPGAGVSYNEQFF.

CDR3 nucleotides: TGTGCCAGCTCACCAGCAGGGCCCTACGAGCAGTACTTC. Its translation: CASSPAGPYEQYF. The J gene is TRBJ2-7, the V gene TRBV18; TRBD1 might be the D (5 bases). The CDR3 covers 13 residues. Germline V gene data show CDR1 as KGHSH and CDR2 as LQKENI. Trimming pared 2 bases from V and 2 bases from J, leaving 7 bases between.

This clonotype was observed at least ten times. A clone one base away is much larger, so this may be a read error. In nucleotides, the CDR3 is TGTGCCAGCAGCAAAGCCGGTCCCGGGGAGCTGTTTTTT. Translation: CASSKAGPGELFF. The chain recombines TRBV3-1 with TRBJ2-2, with D uncertain. Trimming took 5 bases from V and 6 from J, leaving 10 bases between them. There are 13 residues in the CDR3. Germline V CDR1 and CDR2: LGHDT, YNNKEL (reference sequence).

This clonotype was picked up many times. A much larger clone sits a single nucleotide away, making a read error possible. This sequence joins TRBV9 and TRBJ2-5; the match to TRBD2 covers 12 bases. CDR3 length: 15 amino acids. Germline CDR1 is SGDLS and CDR2 is YYNGEE. This CDR3 reads CASSATSGGPETPYF. As DNA, the CDR3 is TGTGCCAGCAGCGCCACTAGCGGGGGGCCTGAGACCCCGTACTTC.

V usage is TRBV30 and J usage is TRBJ2-7, with a weak D call TRBD2 (7 bases). This CDR3 contains 15 residues. The germline V and J ends were trimmed by 3 bases and 5 bases, with 20 bases remaining between them. The germline CDR1 and CDR2 sequences are GTSNPN and SVGIG (reference sequence). In DNA form, the CDR3 reads TGTGCCTGGAGCCTAGGGGGGAGGGGGGCTAACGAGCAGTACTTC. Translated, it gives CAWSLGGRGANEQYF.

At least ten counts were recorded for this clonotype. The chain joins TRBV28 to TRBJ1-4; weak D call: TRBD1 (6 bases). Germline V gene lookup returns CDR1 MDHEN and CDR2 SYDVKM. Trimming left V 5 bases short and J 15 bases short, with 19 bases between. The CDR3 spans 13 residues. The CDR3 nucleotides read TGTGCCAGCAGTACACAGGGAGGGAAGGTGATGTTTTTT. Amino acid sequence: CASSTQGGKVMFF.

This clonotype was found many times. The chain links TRBV11-2 to TRBJ1-5, with D tentatively TRBD1 (5 bases). Trimming left V 5 bases short and J 7 bases short, with 30 bases between. The CDR3 sequence is 19 residues long. Looked up from germline, CDR1 is SGHAT and CDR2 is FQNNGV. CDR3 coding DNA: TGTGCCAGCAGCCCCGTGGGGGGGGGGAAACCCACCGTCGGGCAGCCCCAGCATTTT. This translates into CASSPVGGGKPTVGQPQHF.